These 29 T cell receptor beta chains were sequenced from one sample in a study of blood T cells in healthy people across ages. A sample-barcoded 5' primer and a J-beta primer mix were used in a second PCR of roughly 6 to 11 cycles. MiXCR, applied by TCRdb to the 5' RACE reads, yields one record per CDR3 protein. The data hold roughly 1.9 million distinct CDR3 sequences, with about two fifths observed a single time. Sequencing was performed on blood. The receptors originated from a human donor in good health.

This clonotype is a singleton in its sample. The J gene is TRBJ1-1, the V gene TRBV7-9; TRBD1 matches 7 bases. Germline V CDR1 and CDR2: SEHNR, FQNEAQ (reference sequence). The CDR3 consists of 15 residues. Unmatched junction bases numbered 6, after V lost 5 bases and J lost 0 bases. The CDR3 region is CASSLHGTVNTEAFF. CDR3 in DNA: TGTGCCAGCAGCCTCCATGGGACAGTGAACACTGAAGCTTTCTTT.

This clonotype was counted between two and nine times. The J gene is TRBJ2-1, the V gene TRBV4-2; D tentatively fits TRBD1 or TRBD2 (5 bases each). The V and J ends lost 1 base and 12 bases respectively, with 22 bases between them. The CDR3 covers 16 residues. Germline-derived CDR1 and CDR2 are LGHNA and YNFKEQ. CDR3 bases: TGTGCCAGCAGCCAAGGTCACTATGGGGGTCTGGGTGGGCAGTTCTTC. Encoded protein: CASSQGHYGGLGGQFF.

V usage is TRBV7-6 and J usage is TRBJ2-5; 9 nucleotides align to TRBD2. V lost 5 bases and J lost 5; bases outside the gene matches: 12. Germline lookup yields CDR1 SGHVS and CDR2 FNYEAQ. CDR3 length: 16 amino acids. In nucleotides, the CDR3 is TGTGCCAGCAGCGGACGAGCGGGGGGCTTAGAGGAGACCCAGTACTTC. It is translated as CASSGRAGGLEETQYF.

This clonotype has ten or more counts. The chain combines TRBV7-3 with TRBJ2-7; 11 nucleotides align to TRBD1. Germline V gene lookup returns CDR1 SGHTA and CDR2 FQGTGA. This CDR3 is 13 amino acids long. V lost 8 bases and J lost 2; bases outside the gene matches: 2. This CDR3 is CASRDRGAYEQYF. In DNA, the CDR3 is TGTGCCAGCCGGGACAGGGGGGCCTACGAGCAGTACTTC.

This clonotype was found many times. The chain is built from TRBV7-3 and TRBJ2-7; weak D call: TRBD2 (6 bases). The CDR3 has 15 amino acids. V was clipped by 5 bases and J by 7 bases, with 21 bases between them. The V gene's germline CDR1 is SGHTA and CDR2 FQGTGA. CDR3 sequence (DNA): TGTGCCAGCAGCCCCAGTGTGGGGGGTCGCTTAGAGCAGTACTTC. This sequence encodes CASSPSVGGRLEQYF.

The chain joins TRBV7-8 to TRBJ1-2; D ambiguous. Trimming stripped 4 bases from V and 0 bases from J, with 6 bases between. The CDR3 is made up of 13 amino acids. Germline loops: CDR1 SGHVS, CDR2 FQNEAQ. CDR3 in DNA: TGTGCCAGCAGCTGCGCGCCTAACTATGGCTACACCTTC. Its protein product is CASSCAPNYGYTF.

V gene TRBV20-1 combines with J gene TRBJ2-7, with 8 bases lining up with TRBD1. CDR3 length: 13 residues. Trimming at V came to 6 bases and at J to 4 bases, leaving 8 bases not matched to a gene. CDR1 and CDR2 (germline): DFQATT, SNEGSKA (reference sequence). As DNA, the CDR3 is TGCAGTGCAGAGGACAGGGTTGGTTACGAGCAGTACTTC. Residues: CSAEDRVGYEQYF.

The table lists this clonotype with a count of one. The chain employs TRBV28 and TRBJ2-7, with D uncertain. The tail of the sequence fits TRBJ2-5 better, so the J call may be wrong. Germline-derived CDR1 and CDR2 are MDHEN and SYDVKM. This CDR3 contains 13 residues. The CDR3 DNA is TGTGCCAGCAGTTTGCACGAACTGGAGACCCAGTACTTC. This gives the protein CASSLHELETQYF.

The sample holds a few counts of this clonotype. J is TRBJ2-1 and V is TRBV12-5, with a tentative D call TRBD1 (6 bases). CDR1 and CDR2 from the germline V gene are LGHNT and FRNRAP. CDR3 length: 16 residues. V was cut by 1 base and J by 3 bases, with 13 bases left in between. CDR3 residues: CASGLDGAGVYNEQFF. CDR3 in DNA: TGTGCTAGTGGTTTGGACGGGGCAGGGGTCTACAATGAGCAGTTCTTC.

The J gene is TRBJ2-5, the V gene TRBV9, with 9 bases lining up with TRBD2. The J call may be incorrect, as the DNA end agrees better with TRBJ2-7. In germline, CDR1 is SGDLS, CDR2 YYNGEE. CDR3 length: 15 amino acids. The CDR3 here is CASSVGAGGEYEQYF. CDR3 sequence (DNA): TGTGCCAGCAGCGTAGGTGCGGGGGGGGAATACGAGCAGTACTTC.

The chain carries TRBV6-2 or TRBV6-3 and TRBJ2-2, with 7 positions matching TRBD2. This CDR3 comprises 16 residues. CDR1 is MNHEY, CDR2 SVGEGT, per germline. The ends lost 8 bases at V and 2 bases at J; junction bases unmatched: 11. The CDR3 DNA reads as TGTGCCAGCGCAAAAGGGGTAGCGGGTAACACCGGGGAGCTGTTTTTT. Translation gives CASAKGVAGNTGELFF.

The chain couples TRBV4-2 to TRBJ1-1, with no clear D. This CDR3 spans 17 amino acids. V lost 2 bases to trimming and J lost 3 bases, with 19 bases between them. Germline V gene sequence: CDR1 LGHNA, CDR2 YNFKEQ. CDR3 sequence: CASSQTMPNFGDTEAFF. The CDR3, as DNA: TGTGCCAGCAGCCAAACCATGCCGAATTTTGGTGACACTGAAGCTTTCTTT.

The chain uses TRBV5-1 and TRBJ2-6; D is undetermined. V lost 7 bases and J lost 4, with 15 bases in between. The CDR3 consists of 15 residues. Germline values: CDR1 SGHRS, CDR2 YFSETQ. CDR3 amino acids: CASQDGRPGANVLTF. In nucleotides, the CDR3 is TGCGCCAGCCAAGACGGCAGGCCCGGGGCCAACGTCCTGACTTTC.

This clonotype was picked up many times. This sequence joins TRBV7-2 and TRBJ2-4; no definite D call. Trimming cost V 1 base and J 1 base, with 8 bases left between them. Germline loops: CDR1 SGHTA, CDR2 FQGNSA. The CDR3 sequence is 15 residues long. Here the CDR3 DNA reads TGTGCCAGCAGCTTAGGACCCTGGGCCAAAAACATTCAGTACTTC. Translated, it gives CASSLGPWAKNIQYF.

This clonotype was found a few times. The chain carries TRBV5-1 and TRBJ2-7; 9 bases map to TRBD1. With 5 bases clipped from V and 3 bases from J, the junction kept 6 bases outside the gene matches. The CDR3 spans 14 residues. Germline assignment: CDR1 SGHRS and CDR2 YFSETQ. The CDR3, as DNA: TGCGCCAGCAGTCGGGACAGGGATAACTACGAGCAGTACTTC. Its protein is CASSRDRDNYEQYF.

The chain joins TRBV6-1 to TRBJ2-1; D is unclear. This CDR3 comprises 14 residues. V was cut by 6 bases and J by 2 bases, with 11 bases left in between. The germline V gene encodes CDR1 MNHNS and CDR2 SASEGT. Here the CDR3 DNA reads TGTGCCAGCAGAAAATCCACCACCTACAATGAGCAGTTCTTC. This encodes CASRKSTTYNEQFF.

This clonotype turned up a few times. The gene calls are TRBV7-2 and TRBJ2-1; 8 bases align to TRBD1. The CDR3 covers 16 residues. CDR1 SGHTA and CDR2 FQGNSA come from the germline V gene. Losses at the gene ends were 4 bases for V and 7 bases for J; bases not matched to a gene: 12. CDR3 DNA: TGTGCCAGCAGCTCTAGCAGGGGGCTCTGGAGAAATGAGCAGTTCTTC. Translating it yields CASSSSRGLWRNEQFF.

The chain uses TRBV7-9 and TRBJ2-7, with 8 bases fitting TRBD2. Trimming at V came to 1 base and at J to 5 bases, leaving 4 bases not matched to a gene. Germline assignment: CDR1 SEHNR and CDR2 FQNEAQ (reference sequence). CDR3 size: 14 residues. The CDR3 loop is CASSLERGLHEQYF. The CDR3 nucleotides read TGTGCCAGCAGCTTAGAGCGGGGGCTCCACGAGCAGTACTTC.

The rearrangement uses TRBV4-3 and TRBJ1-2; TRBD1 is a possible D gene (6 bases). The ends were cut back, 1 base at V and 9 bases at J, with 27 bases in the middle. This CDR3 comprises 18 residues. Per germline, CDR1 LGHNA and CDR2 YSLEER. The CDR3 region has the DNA TGCGCCAGCAGCCAAGTTCTCGTTCCGGGACAAACCAAAGAACGCTACACCTTC. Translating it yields CASSQVLVPGQTKERYTF.

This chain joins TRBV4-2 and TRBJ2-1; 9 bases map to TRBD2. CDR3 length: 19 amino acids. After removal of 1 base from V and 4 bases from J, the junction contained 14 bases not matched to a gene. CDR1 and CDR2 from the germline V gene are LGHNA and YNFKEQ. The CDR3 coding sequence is TGTGCCAGCAGCCAAGTCCCGTTCCAGCGGGGGGCGCAATACAATGAGCAGTTCTTC. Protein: CASSQVPFQRGAQYNEQFF.

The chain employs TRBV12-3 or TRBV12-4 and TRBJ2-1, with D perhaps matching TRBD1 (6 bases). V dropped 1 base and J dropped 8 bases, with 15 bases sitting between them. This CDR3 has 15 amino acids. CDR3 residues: CASSLDRVVGDEQFF. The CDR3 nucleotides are TGTGCCAGCAGTTTAGACAGGGTGGTTGGTGATGAGCAGTTCTTC.

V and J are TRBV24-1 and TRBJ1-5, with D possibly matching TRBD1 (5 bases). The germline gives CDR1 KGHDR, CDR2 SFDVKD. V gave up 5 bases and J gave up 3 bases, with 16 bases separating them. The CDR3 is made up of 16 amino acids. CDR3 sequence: CATSVGGRADNQPQHF. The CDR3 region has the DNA TGTGCCACCAGTGTGGGGGGACGGGCGGACAATCAGCCCCAGCATTTT.

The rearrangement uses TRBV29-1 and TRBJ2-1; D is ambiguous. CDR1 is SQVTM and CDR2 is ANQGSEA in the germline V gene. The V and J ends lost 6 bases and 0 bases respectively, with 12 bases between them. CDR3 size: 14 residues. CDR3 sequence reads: CSVSYGPSYNEQFF. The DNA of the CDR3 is TGCAGCGTGTCATATGGGCCCTCCTACAATGAGCAGTTCTTC.

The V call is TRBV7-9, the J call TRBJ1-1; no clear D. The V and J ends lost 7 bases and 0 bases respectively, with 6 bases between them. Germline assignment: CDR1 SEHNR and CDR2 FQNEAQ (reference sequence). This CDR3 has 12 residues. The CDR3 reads CASNLVNTEAFF. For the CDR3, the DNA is TGTGCCAGCAACCTGGTGAACACTGAAGCTTTCTTT.

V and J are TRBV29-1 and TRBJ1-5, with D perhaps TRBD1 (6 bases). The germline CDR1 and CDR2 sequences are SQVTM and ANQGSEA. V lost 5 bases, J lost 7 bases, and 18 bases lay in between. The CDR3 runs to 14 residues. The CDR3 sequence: CSVSQGGGRQPQHF. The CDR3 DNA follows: TGCAGCGTTAGTCAAGGGGGGGGCCGACAGCCCCAGCATTTT.

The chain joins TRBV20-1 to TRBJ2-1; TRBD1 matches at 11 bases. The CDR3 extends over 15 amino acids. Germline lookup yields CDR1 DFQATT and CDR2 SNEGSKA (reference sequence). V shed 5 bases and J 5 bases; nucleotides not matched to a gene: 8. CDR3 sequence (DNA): TGCAGTGCTCGCCGGACAGGGGGCGTGGACAATGAGCAGTTCTTC. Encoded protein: CSARRTGGVDNEQFF.

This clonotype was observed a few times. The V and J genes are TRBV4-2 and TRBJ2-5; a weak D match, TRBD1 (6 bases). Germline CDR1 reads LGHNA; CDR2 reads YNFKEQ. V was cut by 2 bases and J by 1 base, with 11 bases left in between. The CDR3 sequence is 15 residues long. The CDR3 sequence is CASSQYKGGQETQYF. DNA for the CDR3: TGTGCCAGCAGCCAATATAAAGGGGGCCAAGAGACCCAGTACTTC.

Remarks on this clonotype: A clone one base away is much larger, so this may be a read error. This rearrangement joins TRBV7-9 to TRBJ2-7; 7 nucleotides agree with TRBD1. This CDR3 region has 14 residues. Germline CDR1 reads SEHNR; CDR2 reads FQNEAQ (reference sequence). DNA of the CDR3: TGTGCCAGCAGCTTCGGGGACAGCTCCCACGAGCAGTACTTC. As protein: CASSFGDSSHEQYF.

For the CDR3, the DNA is TGCAGTGCTAGAGTAGCGGGACGTGGGGATACGCAGTATTTT. Encoded protein: CSARVAGRGDTQYF. The chain uses TRBV20-1 and TRBJ2-3; 8 bases align to TRBD2. The germline V gene has CDR1 DFQATT and CDR2 SNEGSKA (reference sequence). The CDR3 is 14 amino acids. The ends lost 1 base at V and 6 bases at J; junction bases unmatched: 6.